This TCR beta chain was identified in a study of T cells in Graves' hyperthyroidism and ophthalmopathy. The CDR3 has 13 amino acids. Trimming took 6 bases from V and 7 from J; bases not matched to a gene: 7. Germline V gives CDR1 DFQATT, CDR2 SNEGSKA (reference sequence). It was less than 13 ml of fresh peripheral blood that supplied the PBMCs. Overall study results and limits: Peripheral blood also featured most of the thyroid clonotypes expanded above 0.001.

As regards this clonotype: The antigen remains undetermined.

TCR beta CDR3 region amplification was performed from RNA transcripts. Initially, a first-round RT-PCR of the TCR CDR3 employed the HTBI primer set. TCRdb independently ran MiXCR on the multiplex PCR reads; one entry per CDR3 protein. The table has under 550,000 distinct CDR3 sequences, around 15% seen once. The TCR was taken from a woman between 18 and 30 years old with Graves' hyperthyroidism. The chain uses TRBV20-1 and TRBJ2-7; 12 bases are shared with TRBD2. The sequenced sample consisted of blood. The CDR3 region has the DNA TGCAGTGCCTCCCTAGCGGGAGGGCGAGAGCAGTACTTC. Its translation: CSASLAGGREQYF.